The 30 T cell receptor beta chains presented below share a single source sample, sequenced in a study of shared clonotypes between healthy human individuals (TCRdb year 2020). The library was generated by the immunoSEQ multiplex PCR assay. TCRdb's version of the immuneACCESS table is confined to in-frame rearrangements and falls short of the full clone set. An unresolved V gene accounts for under half of the shortfall where checked; the remainder is of unknown origin. The sample data list millions of clones, and approximately 95% of these were observed just once. The top ten hold under 0.15% of the sample. The sequencing input was naive CD4+ T cells sorted from blood. Reading the label with the study, this specimen's cell subset or site is: CD45RA+ positively selected. These receptors all come from a man aged 18 to 29 in good health.

This chain joins TRBV30 and TRBJ2-5; either TRBD1 or TRBD2 may supply D (5 bases each). Germline V CDR1 and CDR2: GTSNPN, SVGIG (reference sequence). The length of the CDR3 is 13 residues. With 7 bases removed from V and 2 bases from J, the gap between germline ends came to 14 bases. The CDR3 DNA reads as TGTGCCTCCGGGACGGGGCGGCAAGAGACCCAGTACTTC. Protein product: CASGTGRQETQYF.

Remarks on this clone: Other DNA sequences in the same sample also yield this CDR3. The rearrangement links TRBV10-3 to TRBJ2-1; D call uncertain. The germline CDR1 and CDR2 sequences are ENHRY and SYGVKD. The CDR3 spans 11 residues. V lost 5 bases and J 6 bases, leaving 5 bases between the germline ends. This CDR3 reads CAISFSNEQFF. CDR3 coding DNA: TGTGCCATCAGTTTCTCCAATGAGCAGTTCTTC.

On this clone: Other DNA sequences in the same sample also yield this CDR3. The chain is built from TRBV11-2 and TRBJ2-2; D remains ambiguous. The germline V gene encodes CDR1 SGHAT and CDR2 FQNNGV. The CDR3 totals 14 residues. The V end was cut by 0 bases, the J end by 5 bases, with 7 bases between. CDR3 sequence (DNA): TGTGCCAGCAGCTTAGATCTCGGAACCGGGGAGCTGTTTTTT. It yields the protein CASSLDLGTGELFF.

This chain links TRBV5-6 with TRBJ2-3, with 8 bases fitting TRBD2. Trimming cost V 2 bases and J 0 bases; bases outside gene matches: 2. CDR3 length: 15 residues. Germline V gene lookup returns CDR1 SGHDT and CDR2 YYEEEE. CDR3 in DNA: TGTGCCAGCAGCTTCGGGGGGGCGAGCACAGATACGCAGTATTTT. Residues: CASSFGGASTDTQYF.

This clone has only one observation. The CDR3 loop is CASSFPQRGFYEQYF. The CDR3 region has the DNA TGTGCCAGCAGTTTTCCCCAGCGGGGCTTCTACGAGCAGTACTTC. The chain uses TRBV28 and TRBJ2-7; TRBD2 agrees at 7 bases. The CDR3 is 15 amino acids. CDR1 is MDHEN and CDR2 is SYDVKM in the germline V gene. V was pared by 3 bases and J by 3 bases, with 8 bases of the junction left unmatched.

The rearrangement uses TRBV6-6 and TRBJ1-1; 7 bases match TRBD1. The CDR3 runs to 11 residues. Trimming took 10 bases from V and 4 from J; bases not matched to a gene: 3. Germline CDR1 MNHNY, CDR2 SVGAGI (reference sequence). In nucleotides, the CDR3 is TGTGCCATCAGGGGGGGCACTGAAGCTTTCTTT. Translated: CAIRGGTEAFF.

The chain recombines TRBV25-1 with TRBJ2-3; D possibly corresponds to TRBD1 (6 bases). V lost 0 bases to trimming and J lost 3 bases, with 10 bases between them. Germline CDR1 reads MGHDK; CDR2 reads SYGVNS. The CDR3 contains 15 residues. CDR3 DNA: TGTGCCAGCAGTGAATACAGGGGACCTACAGATACGCAGTATTTT. Its translation: CASSEYRGPTDTQYF.

The V and J genes are TRBV28 and TRBJ2-7; D may match TRBD1 or TRBD2 (6 bases each). Germline V gives CDR1 MDHEN, CDR2 SYDVKM. The CDR3 has 14 amino acids. V dropped 2 bases and J dropped 4 bases, with 12 bases sitting between them. CDR3 sequence (DNA): TGTGCCAGCAGTTTAATGCAGGGGAGGTACGAGCAGTACTTC. It translates to CASSLMQGRYEQYF.

This clone has only a few counts. Other DNA sequences in the same sample also yield this CDR3. The J gene is TRBJ2-5, the V gene TRBV5-1; D not certain. The germline CDR1 and CDR2 sequences are SGHRS and YFSETQ. V lost 3 bases and J 4 bases, leaving 19 bases between the germline ends. The CDR3 runs 16 residues. CDR3 bases: TGCGCCAGCAGCTCTCAACTAACTGGGCCGAGAGAGACCCAGTACTTC. Translated: CASSSQLTGPRETQYF.

This clone came up once. The chain is built from TRBV5-8 and TRBJ1-1, with no clear D. This CDR3 spans 16 amino acids. V was shortened by 4 bases and J by 1 base, with 17 bases between the two germline ends. Looked up from germline, CDR1 is SGHTS and CDR2 is YDEGEE. CDR3 sequence reads: CASSPKIKLWNTEAFF. The CDR3 bases are TGTGCCAGCAGCCCCAAGATAAAATTGTGGAACACTGAAGCTTTCTTT.

The chain recombines TRBV27 with TRBJ1-1, with unresolved D. Germline V lookup: CDR1 MNHEY, CDR2 SMNVEV (reference sequence). The CDR3 extends over 13 amino acids. V gave up 3 bases and J gave up 1 base, with 6 bases separating them. The CDR3 reads CASSLARNTEAFF. The CDR3 DNA reads as TGTGCCAGCAGTTTGGCCAGGAACACTGAAGCTTTCTTT.

V and J are TRBV6-6 and TRBJ2-5; D assignment may be TRBD1 or TRBD2 (6 bases each). In germline, CDR1 is MNHNY, CDR2 SVGAGI (reference sequence). The germline V and J ends were trimmed by 9 bases and 2 bases, with 13 bases remaining between them. The CDR3 length is 13 residues. The DNA for the CDR3 is TGTGCCAGTCGGGGGACAAAACAAGAGACCCAGTACTTC. Amino acids: CASRGTKQETQYF.

The CDR3 DNA follows: TGTGCCAGCAGCTCTCGAAGGACAGGGGGCCACTATGGCTACACCTTC. Encoded protein: CASSSRRTGGHYGYTF. The chain recombines TRBV7-2 with TRBJ1-2; TRBD1 agrees at 11 bases. CDR1 SGHTA and CDR2 FQGNSA come from the germline V gene. This CDR3 spans 16 amino acids. After removal of 4 bases from V and 3 bases from J, the junction contained 7 bases not matched to a gene.

CDR3 region: CASSLEGEFGNQPQHF. The CDR3 nucleotides read TGCGCCAGCAGCTTGGAGGGAGAGTTTGGCAATCAGCCCCAGCATTTT. V and J are TRBV5-1 and TRBJ1-5; D is undetermined. V lost 0 bases to trimming and J lost 2 bases, with 12 bases between them. In germline, CDR1 is SGHRS, CDR2 YFSETQ. The CDR3 totals 16 residues.

J is TRBJ1-1 and V is TRBV5-4; unclear D gene. The germline gives CDR1 SGHNT, CDR2 YYREEE (reference sequence). Trimming took off 1 base at V and 1 base at J, with 5 bases between the two ends. The CDR3 runs 13 residues. CDR3 region: CASSLWQNTEAFF. The CDR3 DNA sequence: TGTGCCAGCAGCTTGTGGCAGAACACTGAAGCTTTCTTT.

This chain joins TRBV5-1 and TRBJ2-3; 11 nucleotides match TRBD2. The V and J ends lost 4 bases and 4 bases, in that order; junction bases with no gene match: 8. Germline V lookup: CDR1 SGHRS, CDR2 YFSETQ. This CDR3 is 16 amino acids long. CDR3 in amino acids: CASSTTTSGSSDTQYF. The CDR3 region has the DNA TGCGCCAGCAGCACGACTACTAGCGGGAGTTCAGATACGCAGTATTTT.

The J gene is TRBJ2-7, the V gene TRBV4-3; 7 bases line up with TRBD1. Looked up from germline, CDR1 is LGHNA and CDR2 is YSLEER. The CDR3 runs to 16 residues. The junction had 14 bases not matched to a gene; V was cut back by 4 bases and J by 5 bases. The CDR3 sequence is CASSLRPSGQRNEQYF. For the CDR3, the DNA is TGCGCCAGCAGCCTCCGGCCCTCGGGACAGAGAAACGAGCAGTACTTC.

The chain has TRBV6-6 and TRBJ1-2; D not certain. CDR1 and CDR2 (germline): MNHNY, SVGAGI (reference sequence). The length of the CDR3 is 14 residues. The germline V and J ends were trimmed by 6 bases and 0 bases, with 11 bases remaining between them. CDR3: CASSRHVSNYGYTF. The CDR3 DNA follows: TGTGCCAGCAGCCGCCATGTTTCTAACTATGGCTACACCTTC.

The chain has TRBV15 and TRBJ2-5; D remains unclear. Trimming removed 0 bases from V and 5 bases from J, with 22 bases in between. The CDR3 spans 18 residues. Per the germline V gene, CDR1 is LNHNV and CDR2 is YYDKDF (reference sequence). The CDR3 DNA reads TGTGCCACCAGCAGAGATCTAATGTTCGTTCTCGCGAGGGAGACCCAGTACTTC. Translation gives CATSRDLMFVLARETQYF.

The chain links TRBV7-6 to TRBJ2-2, with 8 bases identical to TRBD1. This CDR3 has 16 residues. V lost 5 bases to trimming and J lost 5 bases; unmatched junction nucleotides: 10. The germline gives CDR1 SGHVS, CDR2 FNYEAQ. The CDR3 loop is CASSPTDRVVTGELFF. The CDR3 nucleotides read TGTGCCAGCAGCCCAACGGACAGGGTAGTTACCGGGGAGCTGTTTTTT.

This clone was seen a few times. The chain joins TRBV19 to TRBJ1-5; tentatively, D is TRBD1 (6 bases). Trimming cost V 6 bases and J 5 bases, with 11 bases left between them. This CDR3 region has 13 residues. Germline loops: CDR1 LNHDA, CDR2 SQIVND (reference sequence). The CDR3 DNA is TGTGCCAGTAGGAGGACAGCCCATCAGCCCCAGCATTTT. Encoded protein: CASRRTAHQPQHF.

The V and J genes are TRBV28 and TRBJ2-2, with D perhaps TRBD2 (6 bases). This CDR3 region has 12 residues. Germline V gene lookup returns CDR1 MDHEN and CDR2 SYDVKM. Trimming took off 6 bases at V and 7 bases at J, with 9 bases between the two ends. CDR3: CASSRRGGELFF. CDR3 coding DNA: TGTGCCAGCAGCCGGAGGGGCGGGGAGCTGTTTTTT. Using reference TRBV28 and TRBJ2-2 for the parts outside the CDR3, the full variable domain is DVKVTQSSRYLVKRTGEKVFLECVQDMDHENMFWYRQDPGLGLRLIYFSYDVKMKEKGDIPEGYSVSREKKERFSLILESASTNQTSMYLCASSRRGGELFFGEGSRLTVL.

The chain combines TRBV4-1 with TRBJ2-3; 12 bases line up with TRBD1. The J segment lost 3 bases and the V segment lost 3 bases, leaving 7 bases of the junction unmatched. The germline gives CDR1 MGHRA, CDR2 YSYEKL. This CDR3 spans 17 amino acids. CDR3 sequence reads: CASSHSPGQGATDTQYF. CDR3 nucleotide sequence: TGCGCCAGCAGCCACTCACCGGGACAGGGGGCAACAGATACGCAGTATTTT.

V usage is TRBV4-3 and J usage is TRBJ1-1; D remains unclear. Germline V gene sequence: CDR1 LGHNA, CDR2 YSLEER. The CDR3 is 14 residues long. V was shortened by 0 bases and J by 6 bases, with 11 bases between the two germline ends. The CDR3 spells CASSQEGWASEAFF. The CDR3 nucleotides are TGCGCCAGCAGCCAAGAAGGTTGGGCCTCTGAAGCTTTCTTT.

This chain joins TRBV4-1 and TRBJ2-1; no reliable D call. Deletions cut 1 base from V and 8 bases from J, with 18 bases between. This CDR3 has 16 amino acids. Germline V gives CDR1 MGHRA, CDR2 YSYEKL. CDR3 residues: CASSQVAYSLGYEQFF. DNA for the CDR3: TGCGCCAGCAGCCAAGTCGCCTACTCCCTAGGCTATGAGCAGTTCTTC.

This sequence joins TRBV2 and TRBJ1-6; no definite D call. The CDR3 sequence is 17 residues long. The V end was cut by 8 bases, the J end by 0 bases, with 17 bases between. The germline CDR1 and CDR2 sequences are SNHLY and FYNNEI. Here the CDR3 reads CASVGRASSSYNSPLHF. The CDR3 DNA reads as TGTGCCAGCGTTGGGCGAGCCTCGAGCTCCTATAATTCACCCCTCCACTTT.

The CDR3 spells CSVLGRGQGNTIYF. For the CDR3, the DNA is TGCAGCGTACTCGGGAGGGGTCAAGGAAACACCATATATTTT. The rearrangement links TRBV29-1 to TRBJ1-3; weak D call: TRBD1 (5 bases). CDR1 is SQVTM and CDR2 is ANQGSEA in the germline V gene. CDR3 length equals 14 residues. The V gene lost 6 bases and the J gene lost 4 bases, with 16 bases spanning the gap.

The chain uses TRBV28 and TRBJ1-5, with D perhaps matching TRBD1 (5 bases). This CDR3 spans 16 amino acids. Trimming stripped 5 bases from V and 0 bases from J, with 14 bases between. From germline, CDR1 is MDHEN and CDR2 SYDVKM. CDR3 region: CASSTLDRASNQPQHF. The CDR3 coding sequence is TGTGCCAGCAGTACACTCGACAGAGCTAGCAATCAGCCCCAGCATTTT.

The chain carries TRBV10-3 and TRBJ2-1, with a tentative D call TRBD2 (5 bases). Germline V gene sequence: CDR1 ENHRY, CDR2 SYGVKD. V gave up 0 bases and J gave up 0 bases, with 12 bases separating them. This CDR3 comprises 17 residues. The CDR3 here is CAISESALGSSYNEQFF. CDR3 nucleotide sequence: TGTGCCATCAGTGAGTCCGCCTTAGGGAGCTCCTACAATGAGCAGTTCTTC.

Only one count was recorded for this clone. This chain joins TRBV7-9 and TRBJ2-1; D perhaps matches TRBD1 (5 bases). Trimming removed 5 bases at V and 8 bases at J, with 16 bases between. Germline CDR1 is SEHNR and CDR2 is FQNEAQ (reference sequence). The CDR3 is 14 residues long. The CDR3: CASSPQGAGYEQFF. The CDR3 DNA follows: TGTGCCAGCAGCCCCCAAGGGGCCGGGTATGAGCAGTTCTTC.